A selection of T cell receptor beta chains follows, all from one sample in a study of identical twins. TCRdb re-called the 5' RACE reads through MiXCR, storing one row per CDR3 protein. The sample carries roughly 470,000 distinct CDR3 sequences, roughly an eighth recorded once. These data were also reused for a study on yellow fever vaccine responses in identical twins.

The source material was CD4+ T cells sorted from blood. The receptor set was obtained from a woman under 30 in good health. The CDR3 runs from the conserved cysteine through the conserved F or W. The order of the fields is V gene, CDR3 length, D gene, J gene, clone size, CDR3 DNA, CDR3 protein. A D gene is named only where the DNA matches it firmly. Not every row has a clone size; where given, it reads once, few, many or a size class.

TRBV20-1	16	TRBD2	TRBJ2-3	NA	TGCAGTGCTCTGGGACTAGCGGGGGGCAACACAGATACGCAGTATTTT	CSALGLAGGNTDTQYF
TRBV7-2	13	NA	TRBJ2-1	few	TGTGCCAGCAGCTCCCAAACTTTCGATGAGCAGTTCTTC	CASSSQTFDEQFF
TRBV6-5	14	TRBD1	TRBJ2-1	NA	TGTGCCAGCAGTTTCGGACAGGGGGGGGATGAGCAGTTCTTC	CASSFGQGGDEQFF
TRBV20-1	14	NA	TRBJ2-1	many	TGCAGTGCCACGAGGGCAGGTACCTACAATGAGCAGTTCTTC	CSATRAGTYNEQFF
TRBV5-1	15	TRBD2	TRBJ2-1	NA	TGCGCCAGCAGTCTATCTAGCGGGGGTAGCGGTGAGCAGTTCTTC	CASSLSSGGSGEQFF
TRBV6-6	15	TRBD1	TRBJ2-7	NA	TGTGCCAGCAGTTTCCGGGACAGGGTTTCCTACGAGCAGTACTTC	CASSFRDRVSYEQYF
TRBV28	17	TRBD1	TRBJ2-7	few	TGTGCCAGCAGTTTTCCGGGGGAGGACAGGGGAATCTACGAGCAGTACTTC	CASSFPGEDRGIYEQYF
TRBV19	13	NA	TRBJ2-5	few	TGTGCCAGTAGTATGGTCCAGTTCGGGACCCAGTACTTC	CASSMVQFGTQYF
TRBV20-1	16	NA	TRBJ2-7	NA	TGCAGTGCTAGAGACCCCGCCGGGACGGGGGCCTACGAGCAGTACTTC	CSARDPAGTGAYEQYF
TRBV20-1	13	NA	TRBJ1-1	many	TGCAGTGCTAGTAGGGGGGTTGGCACTGAAGCTTTCTTT	CSASRGVGTEAFF
TRBV7-2	15	NA	TRBJ2-3	NA	TGTGCCAGCAGCTTTGGTTCTCAGGGGACAGATACGCAGTATTTT	CASSFGSQGTDTQYF
TRBV6-1	19	TRBD1	TRBJ1-6	NA	TGTGCCAGCAGGCATTCGATTGGGACAGGGAAAAACTATAATTCACCCCTCCACTTT	CASRHSIGTGKNYNSPLHF
TRBV12-3/TRBV12-4	13	NA	TRBJ2-3	many	TGTGCCAGCAGCTTCCGGGACACAGATACGCAGTATTTT	CASSFRDTDTQYF
TRBV20-1	14	NA	TRBJ1-2	few	TGCAGTGCTAGAGATCAAGGGCAGCACTATGGCTACACCTTC	CSARDQGQHYGYTF
TRBV5-1	16	TRBD2	TRBJ2-1	NA	TGCGCCAGCAGCCAACTAGCGGGAGGCCCCTACAATGAGCAGTTCTTC	CASSQLAGGPYNEQFF
TRBV28	14	NA	TRBJ2-7	NA	TGTGCCAGCAGGGAAACAGGGGGGGACTACGAGCAGTACTTC	CASRETGGDYEQYF
TRBV7-8	17	TRBD2	TRBJ2-1	many	TGTGCCAGCATAAGAACTAGCGGGATTATCTCCTACAATGAGCAGTTCTTC	CASIRTSGIISYNEQFF
TRBV7-3	14	NA	TRBJ2-3	NA	TGTGCCAGCAGCATAACAGGGAGGAGCGGTACGCAGTATTTT	CASSITGRSGTQYF
TRBV7-2	16	TRBD1	TRBJ2-7	NA	TGTGCCAGCAGCGTAGACACAGGGGGCGTCCCCTACGAGCAGTACTTC	CASSVDTGGVPYEQYF
TRBV19	15	TRBD2	TRBJ2-1	NA	TGTGCCAGTAGTACCTCTCAGCGGGGGTACAATGAGCAGTTCTTC	CASSTSQRGYNEQFF
TRBV27	15	TRBD1	TRBJ2-7	NA	TGTGCCAGCAGAGGCCGTGGGACAGGGATCTACGAGCAGTACTTC	CASRGRGTGIYEQYF
TRBV7-9	15	NA	TRBJ2-3	NA	TGTGCCAGCAGCGTACAGGGATGGGAAACAGATACGCAGTATTTT	CASSVQGWETDTQYF
TRBV7-2	15	NA	TRBJ2-3	NA	TGTGCCAGCAGCCCCTCCGGGAAGGCTACAGATACGCAGTATTTT	CASSPSGKATDTQYF